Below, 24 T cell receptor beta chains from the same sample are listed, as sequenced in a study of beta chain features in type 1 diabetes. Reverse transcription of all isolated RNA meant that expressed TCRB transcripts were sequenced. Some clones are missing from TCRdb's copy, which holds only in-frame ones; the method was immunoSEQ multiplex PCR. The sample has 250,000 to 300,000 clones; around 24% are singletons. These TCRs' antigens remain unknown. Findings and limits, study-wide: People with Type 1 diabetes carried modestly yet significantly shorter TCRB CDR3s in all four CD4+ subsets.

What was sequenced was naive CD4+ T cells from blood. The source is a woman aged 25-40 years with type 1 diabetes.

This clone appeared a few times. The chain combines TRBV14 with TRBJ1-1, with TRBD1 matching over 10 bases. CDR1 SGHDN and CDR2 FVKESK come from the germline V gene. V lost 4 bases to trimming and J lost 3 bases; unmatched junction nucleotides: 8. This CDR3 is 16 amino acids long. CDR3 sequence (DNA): TGTGCCAGCAGCCCAAGACAGGGGGCGGTTCACACTGAAGCTTTCTTT. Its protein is CASSPRQGAVHTEAFF.

CDR3 sequence (DNA): TGTGCCAGCTCACCGGGCCGGGACAGGACCTACGAGCAGTACTTC. Protein: CASSPGRDRTYEQYF. This chain uses TRBV18 with TRBJ2-7, with 8 bases lining up with TRBD1. Germline values: CDR1 KGHSH, CDR2 LQKENI. V lost 3 bases, J lost 2 bases, and 6 bases stayed unmatched. This CDR3 has 15 amino acids.

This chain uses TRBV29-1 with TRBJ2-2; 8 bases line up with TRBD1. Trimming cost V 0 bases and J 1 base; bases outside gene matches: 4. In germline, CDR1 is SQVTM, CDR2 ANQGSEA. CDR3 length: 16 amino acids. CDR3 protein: CSVEDGTGENTGELFF. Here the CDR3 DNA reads TGCAGCGTTGAAGATGGGACAGGAGAGAACACCGGGGAGCTGTTTTTT.

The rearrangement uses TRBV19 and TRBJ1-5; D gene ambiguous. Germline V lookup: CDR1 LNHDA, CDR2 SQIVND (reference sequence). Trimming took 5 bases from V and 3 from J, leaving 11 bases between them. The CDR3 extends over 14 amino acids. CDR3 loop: CASSSPGFNQPQHF. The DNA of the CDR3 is TGTGCCAGTAGTTCACCGGGGTTCAATCAGCCCCAGCATTTT.

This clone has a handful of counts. The chain's CDR3 is CASTPCSYEQYF. CDR3 coding DNA: TGTGCCAGCACTCCGTGCTCCTACGAGCAGTACTTC. V is TRBV21-1 and J is TRBJ2-7; the D call TRBD2 from the table was never checked on the DNA. TRBV21-1 is a listed pseudogene. The CDR3 is made up of 12 amino acids.

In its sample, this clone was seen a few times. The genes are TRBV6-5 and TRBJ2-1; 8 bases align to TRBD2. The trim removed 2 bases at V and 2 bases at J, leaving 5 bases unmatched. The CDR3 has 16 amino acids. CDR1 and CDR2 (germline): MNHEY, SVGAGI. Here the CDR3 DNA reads TGTGCCAGCAGTTACACATTAGCGGGACCCTACAATGAGCAGTTCTTC. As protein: CASSYTLAGPYNEQFF.

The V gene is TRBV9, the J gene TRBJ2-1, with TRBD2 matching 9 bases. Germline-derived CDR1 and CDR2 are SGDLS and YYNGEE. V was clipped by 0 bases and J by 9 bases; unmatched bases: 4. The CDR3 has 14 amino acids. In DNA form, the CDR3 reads TGTGCCAGCAGCGTAGCCGGACTAGCGCTTGAGCAGTTCTTC. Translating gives CASSVAGLALEQFF.

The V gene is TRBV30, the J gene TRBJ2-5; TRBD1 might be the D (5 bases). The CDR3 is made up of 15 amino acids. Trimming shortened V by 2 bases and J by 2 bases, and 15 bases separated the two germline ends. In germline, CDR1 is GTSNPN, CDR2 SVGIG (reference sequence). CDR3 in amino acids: CAWSIEYRPQETQYF. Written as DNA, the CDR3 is TGTGCCTGGAGTATCGAGTACAGGCCGCAAGAGACCCAGTACTTC.

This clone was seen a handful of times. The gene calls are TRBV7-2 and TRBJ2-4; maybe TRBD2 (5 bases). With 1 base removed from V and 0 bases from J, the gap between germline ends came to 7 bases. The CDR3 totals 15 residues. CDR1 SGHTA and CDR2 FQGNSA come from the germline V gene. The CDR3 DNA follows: TGTGCCAGCAGCTTAGGAGCGGAAGCCAAAAACATTCAGTACTTC. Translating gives CASSLGAEAKNIQYF.

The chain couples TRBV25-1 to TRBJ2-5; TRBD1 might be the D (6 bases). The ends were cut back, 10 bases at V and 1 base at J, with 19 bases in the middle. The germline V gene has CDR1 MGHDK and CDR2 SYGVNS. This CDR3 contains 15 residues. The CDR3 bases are TGTGCCACCTCATCGGACAGAAGCTCCCAAGAGACCCAGTACTTC. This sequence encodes CATSSDRSSQETQYF.

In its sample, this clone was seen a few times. CDR3 nucleotides: TGTGCCAGCAGCTCGGGACTAGCGGGACTCAATGAGCAGTTCTTC. Translating it yields CASSSGLAGLNEQFF. The chain joins TRBV7-9 to TRBJ2-1, with TRBD2 matching 13 bases. The CDR3 is 15 residues long. With 4 bases clipped from V and 6 bases from J, the junction kept 3 bases outside the gene matches. The germline V gene has CDR1 SEHNR and CDR2 FQNEAQ (reference sequence). Looking up the rest from reference TRBV7-9 and TRBJ2-1 gives the full variable domain: DTGVSQNPRHKITKRGQNVTFRCDPISEHNRLYWYRQTLGQGPEFLTYFQNEAQLEKSRLLSDRFSAERPKGSFSTLEIQRTEQGDSAMYLCASSSGLAGLNEQFFGPGTRLTVL.

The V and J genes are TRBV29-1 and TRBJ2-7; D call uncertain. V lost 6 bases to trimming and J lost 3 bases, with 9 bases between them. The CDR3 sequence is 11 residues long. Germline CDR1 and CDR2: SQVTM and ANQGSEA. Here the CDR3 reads CSVSHNYEQYF. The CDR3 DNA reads TGCAGCGTCTCACATAACTACGAGCAGTACTTC.

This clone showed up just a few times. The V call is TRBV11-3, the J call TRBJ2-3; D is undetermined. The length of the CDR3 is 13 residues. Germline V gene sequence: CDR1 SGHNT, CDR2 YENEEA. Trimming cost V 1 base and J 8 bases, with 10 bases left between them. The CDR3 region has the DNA TGTGCCAGCAGCTTAGTAGCCTCGTCTACGCAGTATTTT. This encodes CASSLVASSTQYF. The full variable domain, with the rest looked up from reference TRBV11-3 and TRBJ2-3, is EAGVVQSPRYKIIEKKQPVAFWCNPISGHNTLYWYLQNLGQGPELLIRYENEEAVDDSQLPKDRFSAERLKGVDSTLKIQPAELGDSAVYLCASSLVASSTQYFGPGTRLTVL.

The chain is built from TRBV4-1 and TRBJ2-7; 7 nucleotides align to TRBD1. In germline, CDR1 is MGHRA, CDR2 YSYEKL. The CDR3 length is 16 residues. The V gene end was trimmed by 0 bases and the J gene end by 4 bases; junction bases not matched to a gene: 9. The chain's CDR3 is CASSQETGTVGYEQYF. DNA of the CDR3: TGCGCCAGCAGCCAAGAAACCGGGACAGTTGGTTACGAGCAGTACTTC.

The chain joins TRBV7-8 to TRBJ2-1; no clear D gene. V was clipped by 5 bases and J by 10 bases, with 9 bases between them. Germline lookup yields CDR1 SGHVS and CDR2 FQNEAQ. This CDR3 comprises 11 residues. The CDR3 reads CASSRGREQFF. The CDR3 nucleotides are TGTGCCAGCAGCCGAGGAAGGGAGCAGTTCTTC.

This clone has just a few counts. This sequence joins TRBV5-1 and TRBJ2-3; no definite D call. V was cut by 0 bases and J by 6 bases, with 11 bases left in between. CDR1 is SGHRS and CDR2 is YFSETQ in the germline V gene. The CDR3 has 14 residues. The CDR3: CASSLVAAGDTQYF. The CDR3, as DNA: TGCGCCAGCAGCTTGGTTGCGGCCGGTGATACGCAGTATTTT. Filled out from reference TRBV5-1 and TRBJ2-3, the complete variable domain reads KAGVTQTPRYLIKTRGQQVTLSCSPISGHRSVSWYQQTPGQGLQFLFEYFSETQRNKGNFPGRFSGRQFSNSRSEMNVSTLELGDSALYLCASSLVAAGDTQYFGPGTRLTVL.

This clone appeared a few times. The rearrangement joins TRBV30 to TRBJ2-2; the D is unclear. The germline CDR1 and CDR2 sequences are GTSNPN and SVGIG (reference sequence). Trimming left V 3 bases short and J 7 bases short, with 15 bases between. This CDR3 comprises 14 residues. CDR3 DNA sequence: TGTGCCTGGAGAGCTAGGTTTTTCGGCGGGGAGCTGTTTTTT. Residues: CAWRARFFGGELFF.

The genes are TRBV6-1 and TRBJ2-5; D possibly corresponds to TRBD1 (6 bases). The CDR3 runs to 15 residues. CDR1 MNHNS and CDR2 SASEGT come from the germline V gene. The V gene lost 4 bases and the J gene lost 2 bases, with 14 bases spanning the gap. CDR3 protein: CASSGTGTPQETQYF. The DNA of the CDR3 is TGTGCCAGCAGTGGCACCGGGACACCGCAAGAGACCCAGTACTTC.

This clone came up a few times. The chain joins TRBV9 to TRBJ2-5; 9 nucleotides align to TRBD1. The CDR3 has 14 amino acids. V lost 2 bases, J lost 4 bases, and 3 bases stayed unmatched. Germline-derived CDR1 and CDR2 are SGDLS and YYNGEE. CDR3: CASSVTGGRETQYF. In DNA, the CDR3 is TGTGCCAGCAGCGTTACAGGGGGCCGAGAGACCCAGTACTTC.

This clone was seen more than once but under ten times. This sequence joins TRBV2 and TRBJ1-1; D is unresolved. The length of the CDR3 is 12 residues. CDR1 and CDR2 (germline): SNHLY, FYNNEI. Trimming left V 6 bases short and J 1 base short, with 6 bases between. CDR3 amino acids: CASRGPNTEAFF. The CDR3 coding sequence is TGTGCCAGCAGGGGCCCGAACACTGAAGCTTTCTTT.

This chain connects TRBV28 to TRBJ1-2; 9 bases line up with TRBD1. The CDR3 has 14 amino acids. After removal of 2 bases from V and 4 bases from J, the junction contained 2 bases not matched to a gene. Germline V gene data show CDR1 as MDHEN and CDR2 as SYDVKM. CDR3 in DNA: TGTGCCAGCAGTTTACCGACAGGGGGCTATGGCTACACCTTC. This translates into CASSLPTGGYGYTF.

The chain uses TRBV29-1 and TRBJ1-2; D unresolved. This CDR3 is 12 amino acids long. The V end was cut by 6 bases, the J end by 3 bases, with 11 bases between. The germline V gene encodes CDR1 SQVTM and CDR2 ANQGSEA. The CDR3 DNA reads TGCAGCGTCCTTGGGCCGGACTATGGCTACACCTTC. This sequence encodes CSVLGPDYGYTF.

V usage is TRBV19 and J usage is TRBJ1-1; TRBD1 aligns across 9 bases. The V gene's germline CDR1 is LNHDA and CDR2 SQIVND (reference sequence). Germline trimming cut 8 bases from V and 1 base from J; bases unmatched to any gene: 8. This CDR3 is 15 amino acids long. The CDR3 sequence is CASSTGTGRNTEAFF. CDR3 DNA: TGTGCCAGTTCGACCGGGACAGGGAGGAACACTGAAGCTTTCTTT.

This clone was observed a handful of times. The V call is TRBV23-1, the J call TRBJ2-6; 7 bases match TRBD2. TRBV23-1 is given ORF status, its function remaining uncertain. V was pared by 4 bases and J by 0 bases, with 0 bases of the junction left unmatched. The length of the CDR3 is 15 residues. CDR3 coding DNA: TGCGCCAGCAGTCCGGGGGGCTCTGGGGCCAACGTCCTGACTTTC. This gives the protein CASSPGGSGANVLTF.